These 25 T cell receptor beta chains were sequenced from one sample in a study of blood T cell repertoires in COVID-19. Assay: immunoSEQ multiplex PCR; the TCRdb copy retains only in-frame clones and omits some. The sample includes nearly 90,000 clones, roughly 88% of them seen just once. The sample consisted of peripheral blood. These receptors were taken from a man of 80 years or more with acute or convalescent COVID-19.

CDR3 nucleotides: TGTGCCACCAGTGAAAACAGCAATGAGCAGTTCTTC. This translates into CATSENSNEQFF. This rearrangement joins TRBV24-1 to TRBJ2-1; D not certain. This CDR3 has 12 residues. Germline-derived CDR1 and CDR2 are KGHDR and SFDVKD. V lost 4 bases, J lost 6 bases, and 6 bases lay in between.

The chain has TRBV6-2 or TRBV6-3 and TRBJ2-2, with D possibly matching TRBD1 (6 bases). The V end was cut by 2 bases, the J end by 1 base, with 20 bases between. CDR3 length: 19 residues. From germline, CDR1 is MNHEY and CDR2 SVGEGT. The CDR3 sequence is CASSYETGFAYWNTGELFF. The CDR3 DNA sequence: TGTGCCAGCAGTTACGAGACAGGTTTCGCCTATTGGAACACCGGGGAGCTGTTTTTT.

The rearrangement joins TRBV9 to TRBJ2-7, with D uncertain. V shed 1 base and J shed 3 bases, with 11 bases lying between them. Germline CDR1 and CDR2: SGDLS and YYNGEE. The CDR3 is 14 residues long. CDR3 nucleotides: TGTGCCAGCAGCGTAAACGCACAGTTCTACGAGCAGTACTTC. Protein product: CASSVNAQFYEQYF.

Only a few counts were recorded for this clone. V usage is TRBV28 and J usage is TRBJ1-2, with D perhaps TRBD1 (6 bases). Germline lookup yields CDR1 MDHEN and CDR2 SYDVKM. Trimming took off 8 bases at V and 7 bases at J, with 20 bases between the two ends. The CDR3 consists of 14 residues. The CDR3 spells CASYQGRGTLGYTF. The CDR3 DNA sequence: TGTGCCAGCTATCAGGGGCGGGGGACGCTTGGCTACACCTTC.

The chain employs TRBV2 and TRBJ2-1; 9 nucleotides line up with TRBD1. This CDR3 comprises 15 residues. J gave up 8 bases and V 6 bases, and 11 bases lay outside the gene matches. Germline V gene lookup returns CDR1 SNHLY and CDR2 FYNNEI. The CDR3 loop reads CASRPGTGRVDEQFF. As DNA, the CDR3 is TGTGCCAGCAGACCGGGGACAGGGAGGGTCGATGAGCAGTTCTTC.

The chain uses TRBV19 and TRBJ2-3; maybe TRBD2 (5 bases). V was trimmed by 9 bases and J by 0 bases, leaving 19 bases between them. The germline V gene has CDR1 LNHDA and CDR2 SQIVND (reference sequence). CDR3 length equals 16 residues. CDR3 residues: CASTGEQSASTDTQYF. The CDR3, as DNA: TGTGCCAGCACCGGGGAGCAGTCGGCTAGCACAGATACGCAGTATTTT.

Only one count was recorded for this clone. The rearrangement uses TRBV10-3 and TRBJ2-7; 7 bases are shared with TRBD1. The CDR3 length is 14 residues. Germline CDR1 ENHRY, CDR2 SYGVKD. V gave up 6 bases and J gave up 7 bases; unmatched junction bases: 12. CDR3 bases: TGTGCCATCAGGCGACAGGGCCCGGTTGGAGAGCAGTACTTC. Translated: CAIRRQGPVGEQYF.

The chain has TRBV14 and TRBJ2-1; maybe TRBD2 (5 bases). The CDR3 has 15 residues. With 2 bases removed from V and 10 bases from J, the gap between germline ends came to 18 bases. Germline CDR1 SGHDN, CDR2 FVKESK. DNA of the CDR3: TGTGCCAGCAGCCAAAGCTCTAGCCCCTTTAGCGAGCAGTTCTTC. The encoded protein is CASSQSSSPFSEQFF.

The V and J genes are TRBV7-2 and TRBJ1-2; D is undetermined. CDR1 and CDR2 (germline): SGHTA, FQGNSA. The CDR3 runs 11 residues. V dropped 5 bases and J dropped 5 bases, with 6 bases sitting between them. The CDR3: CASSPSYGYTF. CDR3 nucleotides: TGTGCCAGCAGCCCCTCGTATGGCTACACCTTC.

This clone was observed a handful of times. This chain uses TRBV14 with TRBJ2-1, with a possible D match to TRBD2 (5 bases). The CDR3 consists of 16 residues. Trimming took 4 bases from V and 7 from J, leaving 20 bases between them. The germline V gene encodes CDR1 SGHDN and CDR2 FVKESK. In nucleotides, the CDR3 is TGTGCCAGCAGCCCGGTCCGGGAATTGTCACTAAATGAGCAGTTCTTC. It encodes CASSPVRELSLNEQFF.

The rearrangement uses TRBV6-2 or TRBV6-3 and TRBJ2-3, with 7 bases identical to TRBD2. The junction had 9 bases not matched to a gene; V was cut back by 0 bases and J by 6 bases. The CDR3 runs 16 residues. Germline CDR1 is MNHEY and CDR2 is SVGEGT. This chain's CDR3 is CASSYSSREHGDTQYF. The CDR3 nucleotides read TGTGCCAGCAGTTACTCTTCGCGGGAGCATGGGGATACGCAGTATTTT.

The V gene is TRBV5-1, the J gene TRBJ2-2, with 10 bases matching TRBD2. The CDR3 totals 16 residues. Trimming removed 3 bases from V and 5 bases from J; junction bases left unmatched: 7. Per germline, CDR1 SGHRS and CDR2 YFSETQ. CDR3 sequence (DNA): TGCGCCAGCAGCTCGGGACTAGCGCGGATGACCGGGGAGCTGTTTTTT. This codes for CASSSGLARMTGELFF. The whole variable domain, remainder taken from reference TRBV5-1 and TRBJ2-2, is KAGVTQTPRYLIKTRGQQVTLSCSPISGHRSVSWYQQTPGQGLQFLFEYFSETQRNKGNFPGRFSGRQFSNSRSEMNVSTLELGDSALYLCASSSGLARMTGELFFGEGSRLTVL.

This sequence joins TRBV3-1 (or the pseudogene TRBV3-2) and TRBJ1-2; 7 nucleotides align to TRBD1. The length of the CDR3 is 14 residues. The junction had 6 bases not matched to a gene; V was cut back by 4 bases and J by 4 bases. The germline CDR1 and CDR2 sequences are LGHDT and YNNKEL (reference sequence). This CDR3 reads CASSPKGQLYGYTF. The CDR3 DNA follows: TGTGCCAGCAGCCCAAAGGGACAGCTCTATGGCTACACCTTC.

The chain combines TRBV5-1 with TRBJ2-1; weak D call: TRBD2 (5 bases). Germline V gives CDR1 SGHRS, CDR2 YFSETQ. V gave up 4 bases and J gave up 7 bases, with 18 bases separating them. This CDR3 has 15 residues. CDR3 residues: CASSPWPERGNEQFF. The DNA for the CDR3 is TGCGCCAGCAGCCCCTGGCCCGAACGAGGGAATGAGCAGTTCTTC. The complete variable domain, with remaining parts taken from reference TRBV5-1 and TRBJ2-1, reads KAGVTQTPRYLIKTRGQQVTLSCSPISGHRSVSWYQQTPGQGLQFLFEYFSETQRNKGNFPGRFSGRQFSNSRSEMNVSTLELGDSALYLCASSPWPERGNEQFFGPGTRLTVL.

The J gene is TRBJ1-1, the V gene TRBV7-2; possible D gene TRBD1, 5 bases. The CDR3 loop spans 15 amino acids. Germline CDR1 and CDR2: SGHTA and FQGNSA. The V end lost 0 bases, the J end lost 4 bases, and 12 bases lay between the germline ends. Here the CDR3 DNA reads TGTGCCAGCAGCTTAGCCCCAGGGAAGGCCACTGAAGCTTTCTTT. This codes for CASSLAPGKATEAFF. The full variable domain, its missing parts supplied by reference TRBV7-2 and TRBJ1-1, is GAGVSQSPSNKVTEKGKDVELRCDPISGHTALYWYRQSLGQGLEFLIYFQGNSAPDKSGLPSDRFSAERTGGSVSTLTIQRTQQEDSAVYLCASSLAPGKATEAFFGQGTRLTVV.

The chain couples TRBV27 to TRBJ1-2; 7 bases match TRBD1. V shed 5 bases, J shed 2 bases, and the junction held 8 bases outside the gene matches. The V gene's germline CDR1 is MNHEY and CDR2 SMNVEV (reference sequence). The CDR3 spans 15 residues. The chain's CDR3 is CASSVSGQINYGYTF. CDR3 in DNA: TGTGCCAGCAGTGTTTCGGGACAGATAAACTATGGCTACACCTTC.

The chain has TRBV18 and TRBJ1-2; D remains ambiguous. V was clipped by 6 bases and J by 8 bases, with 10 bases between them. The germline gives CDR1 KGHSH, CDR2 LQKENI. This CDR3 region has 11 residues. The CDR3, as DNA: TGTGCCAGCTCCCTCGGGAAGGGCTACACCTTC. Translated, it gives CASSLGKGYTF.

This clone has a single count. The chain combines TRBV3-1 (or the pseudogene TRBV3-2) with TRBJ2-7, with 9 bases aligning to TRBD2. After removal of 2 bases from V and 2 bases from J, the junction contained 7 bases not matched to a gene. The V gene's germline CDR1 is LGHDT and CDR2 YNNKEL (reference sequence). The CDR3 covers 16 residues. Written as DNA, the CDR3 is TGTGCCAGCAGCCAACAGAAGGCTAGCGGGACCTACGAGCAGTACTTC. It translates to CASSQQKASGTYEQYF.

The chain couples TRBV5-1 to TRBJ1-4, with unresolved D. CDR3 length equals 14 residues. Germline V CDR1 and CDR2: SGHRS, YFSETQ. Trimming stripped 5 bases from V and 5 bases from J, with 13 bases between. CDR3 sequence (DNA): TGCGCCAGCAGTTTTTCCGGGAAGAATGAAAAACTGTTTTTT. Protein: CASSFSGKNEKLFF. The entire variable domain, with the rest obtained from reference TRBV5-1 and TRBJ1-4, is as follows: KAGVTQTPRYLIKTRGQQVTLSCSPISGHRSVSWYQQTPGQGLQFLFEYFSETQRNKGNFPGRFSGRQFSNSRSEMNVSTLELGDSALYLCASSFSGKNEKLFFGSGTQLSVL.

This clone came up a few times. This chain joins TRBV12-1 and TRBJ2-7; TRBD2, the D gene given by the table, was not confirmed from the DNA. TRBV12-1 represents a pseudogene. CDR3 length: 13 residues. Here the CDR3 reads CASSLMGGREQYF. The CDR3 region has the DNA TGTGCCAGCAGCCTTATGGGGGGTCGGGAGCAGTACTTC.

V and J are TRBV2 and TRBJ1-5, with no clear D. The ends were cut back, 3 bases at V and 5 bases at J, with 8 bases in the middle. The CDR3 length is 13 residues. CDR1 SNHLY and CDR2 FYNNEI come from the germline V gene. CDR3: CASSERYDQPQHF. The CDR3 DNA is TGTGCCAGCAGTGAGAGGTACGATCAGCCCCAGCATTTT. Full variable domain (rest looked up from reference TRBV2 and TRBJ1-5): EPEVTQTPSHQVTQMGQEVILRCVPISNHLYFYWYRQILGQKVEFLVSFYNNEISEKSEIFDDQFSVERPDGSNFTLKIRSTKLEDSAMYFCASSERYDQPQHFGDGTRLSIL.

The chain is built from TRBV19 and TRBJ2-1; weak D call: TRBD2 (7 bases). The CDR3 consists of 20 residues. Per the germline V gene, CDR1 is LNHDA and CDR2 is SQIVND (reference sequence). Between the trimmed V and J ends, which lost 0 bases and 2 bases, there was a span of 23 bases. The CDR3 DNA sequence: TGTGCCAGTAGTATAGATCAGCCCCTGGGAGGGGGGGGAACCTACAATGAGCAGTTCTTC. Amino acids: CASSIDQPLGGGGTYNEQFF.

This clone is a singleton in its sample. This chain joins TRBV5-5 and TRBJ2-2; tentative D call: TRBD1 (6 bases). Trimming shortened V by 5 bases and J by 5 bases, and 13 bases separated the two germline ends. Germline CDR1 reads SGHKS; CDR2 reads YYEKEE (reference sequence). The CDR3 loop spans 14 amino acids. This chain's CDR3 is CASRVGGRTGELFF. CDR3 nucleotides: TGTGCCAGCAGGGTAGGGGGTAGGACCGGGGAGCTGTTTTTT.

The V call is TRBV7-2, the J call TRBJ1-2; 7 bases match TRBD1. Germline CDR1 SGHTA, CDR2 FQGNSA. This CDR3 spans 16 amino acids. After removal of 1 base from V and 6 bases from J, the junction contained 11 bases not matched to a gene. This chain's CDR3 is CASSLEGGQTADGYTF. The CDR3 DNA reads TGTGCCAGCAGCTTAGAGGGGGGACAGACTGCGGATGGCTACACCTTC. Complete variable domain (other parts from reference TRBV7-2 and TRBJ1-2): GAGVSQSPSNKVTEKGKDVELRCDPISGHTALYWYRQSLGQGLEFLIYFQGNSAPDKSGLPSDRFSAERTGGSVSTLTIQRTQQEDSAVYLCASSLEGGQTADGYTFGSGTRLTVV.

This chain joins TRBV28 and TRBJ1-5; TRBD1 matches at 9 bases. The germline V gene encodes CDR1 MDHEN and CDR2 SYDVKM. The CDR3 has 17 residues. V was clipped by 4 bases and J by 2 bases; unmatched bases: 9. The CDR3 reads CASSSNDRGFRNQPQHF. Here the CDR3 DNA reads TGTGCCAGCAGTTCCAATGACAGGGGGTTCCGCAATCAGCCCCAGCATTTT.